A single sample is the source of the 27 T cell receptor beta chains below, sequenced in a study of T cell responses to AZD1222 COVID-19 vaccine. TCRdb's table, derived via immunoSEQ multiplex PCR, lists solely in-frame clones and lacks some. The sample consists of 150,000 to 200,000 clones, approximately 93% of them appearing once. Here the sequenced sample was peripheral blood, taken 28 days after the second AZD1222 dose. The source of these receptors is an adult who received the AZD1222 COVID-19 vaccine.

The V and J genes are TRBV4-1 and TRBJ2-3; 7 bases map to TRBD2. CDR1 MGHRA and CDR2 YSYEKL come from the germline V gene. V shed 3 bases and J 3 bases; nucleotides not matched to a gene: 9. This CDR3 has 16 residues. This CDR3 reads CASSHPIGEGTDTQYF. In DNA, the CDR3 is TGCGCCAGCAGCCATCCCATCGGGGAGGGAACAGATACGCAGTATTTT.

The V call is TRBV2, the J call TRBJ1-6, with 9 bases that match TRBD1. CDR1 and CDR2 (germline): SNHLY, FYNNEI. This CDR3 is built from 14 residues. The junction had 7 bases not matched to a gene; V was cut back by 8 bases and J by 8 bases. The CDR3 spells CASRGGQGYSPLHF. CDR3 coding DNA: TGTGCCAGCCGGGGCGGACAGGGGTATTCACCCCTCCACTTT.

V usage is TRBV28 and J usage is TRBJ2-7; a weak D match, TRBD2 (6 bases). Per the germline V gene, CDR1 is MDHEN and CDR2 is SYDVKM. The V end lost 6 bases, the J end lost 2 bases, and 17 bases lay between the germline ends. The CDR3 has 15 residues. The CDR3 sequence: CASRGGGGGAYEQYF. CDR3 DNA sequence: TGTGCCAGCAGGGGGGGTGGAGGTGGTGCCTACGAGCAGTACTTC.

This chain links TRBV6-2 or TRBV6-3 with TRBJ1-2; D not certain. The V and J ends lost 5 bases and 0 bases respectively, with 16 bases between them. Germline V lookup: CDR1 MNHEY, CDR2 SVGEGT. This CDR3 is 16 amino acids long. In DNA form, the CDR3 reads TGTGCCAGCAGTCCCGATCATGGACGGACTAACTATGGCTACACCTTC. Amino acids: CASSPDHGRTNYGYTF.

The chain carries TRBV11-2 and TRBJ2-1; 8 bases map to TRBD2. V lost 8 bases to trimming and J lost 2 bases; unmatched junction nucleotides: 8. The germline gives CDR1 SGHAT, CDR2 FQNNGV. This CDR3 comprises 15 residues. The CDR3 region is CASAPPGGAYNEQFF. The CDR3 DNA sequence: TGTGCCAGCGCCCCTCCGGGGGGGGCCTACAATGAGCAGTTCTTC.

J is TRBJ1-5 and V is TRBV7-2; D remains ambiguous. Germline V gene sequence: CDR1 SGHTA, CDR2 FQGNSA. The CDR3 covers 13 residues. Trimming removed 5 bases from V and 6 bases from J, with 11 bases in between. In DNA form, the CDR3 reads TGTGCCAGCAGCAAGCCAGGTACTCAGCCCCAGCATTTT. Its protein is CASSKPGTQPQHF.

The CDR3 bases are TGTGCCATCCGACGGGGGGGGAGTCTGAACACTGAAGCTTTCTTT. Protein sequence: CAIRRGGSLNTEAFF. The chain combines TRBV10-3 with TRBJ1-1, with a weak D call TRBD1 (5 bases). Between the trimmed V and J ends, which lost 8 bases and 0 bases, there was a span of 16 bases. Germline V gene lookup returns CDR1 ENHRY and CDR2 SYGVKD. CDR3 length equals 15 residues.

The CDR3 loop reads CASSMTTSSYEQYF. For the CDR3, the DNA is TGTGCCAGTAGTATGACAACAAGCTCCTACGAGCAGTACTTC. The V call is TRBV19, the J call TRBJ2-7; no firm D call. The germline CDR1 and CDR2 sequences are LNHDA and SQIVND (reference sequence). Trimming took off 3 bases at V and 0 bases at J, with 9 bases between the two ends. The CDR3 is made up of 14 amino acids.

The chain uses TRBV18 and TRBJ1-1; no definite D call. V lost 4 bases and J 0 bases, leaving 18 bases between the germline ends. The germline V gene has CDR1 KGHSH and CDR2 LQKENI. CDR3 length equals 17 residues. The CDR3 loop reads CASSLSPAWTVNTEAFF. In DNA form, the CDR3 reads TGTGCCAGCTCACTCTCGCCGGCCTGGACGGTGAACACTGAAGCTTTCTTT.

The J gene is TRBJ1-3, the V gene TRBV7-9, with a possible D match to TRBD1 (6 bases). This CDR3 spans 14 amino acids. Trimming shortened V by 4 bases and J by 6 bases, and 13 bases separated the two germline ends. CDR1 and CDR2 from the germline V gene are SEHNR and FQNEAQ (reference sequence). CDR3 nucleotides: TGTGCCAGCAGCTCCTTCAGGGGAAAAAACACCATATATTTT. This gives the protein CASSSFRGKNTIYF.

CDR3 in DNA: TGCGCCAGCAGCCAAGATTTGACTTGGGACAGGGTTTCACCCCTCCACTTT. Protein: CASSQDLTWDRVSPLHF. The rearrangement joins TRBV4-3 to TRBJ1-6, with TRBD1 matching 9 bases. The CDR3 length is 17 residues. V lost 0 bases and J lost 9; bases outside the gene matches: 9. Germline assignment: CDR1 LGHNA and CDR2 YSLEER.

This chain uses TRBV24-1 with TRBJ2-1; D call uncertain. Germline V gene data show CDR1 as KGHDR and CDR2 as SFDVKD. V was cut by 3 bases and J by 0 bases, with 14 bases left in between. The CDR3 is made up of 17 amino acids. Written as DNA, the CDR3 is TGTGCCACCAGTGATCAGACGTCATCTAGCTCCTACAATGAGCAGTTCTTC. This codes for CATSDQTSSSSYNEQFF.

The chain uses TRBV27 and TRBJ1-2, with D possibly matching TRBD1 (5 bases). Per the germline V gene, CDR1 is MNHEY and CDR2 is SMNVEV (reference sequence). Trimming stripped 4 bases from V and 3 bases from J, with 9 bases between. The CDR3 sequence is 13 residues long. The DNA for the CDR3 is TGTGCCAGCAGTTCCGGACAAGACTATGGCTACACCTTC. Amino acids: CASSSGQDYGYTF.

Here the CDR3 reads CASSLMGSSATEAFF. CDR3 sequence (DNA): TGTGCCAGCAGCTTGATGGGGAGCAGCGCCACTGAAGCTTTCTTT. The J gene is TRBJ1-1, the V gene TRBV5-8; D not resolved. Germline CDR1 and CDR2: SGHTS and YDEGEE. V lost 1 base to trimming and J lost 4 bases, with 14 bases between them. The CDR3 runs to 15 residues.

The J gene is TRBJ2-7, the V gene TRBV4-1, with a weak D call TRBD1 (6 bases). Germline-derived CDR1 and CDR2 are MGHRA and YSYEKL. The CDR3 has 17 residues. The V and J ends lost 1 base and 5 bases respectively, with 21 bases between them. CDR3: CASSQVSFVGRDNEQYF. The DNA of the CDR3 is TGCGCCAGCAGCCAAGTGAGTTTTGTGGGTCGGGACAACGAGCAGTACTTC.

The chain employs TRBV7-2 and TRBJ1-2; D perhaps matches TRBD1 (6 bases). Trimming took 4 bases from V and 4 from J, leaving 19 bases between them. This CDR3 has 16 amino acids. Germline CDR1 SGHTA, CDR2 FQGNSA. For the CDR3, the DNA is TGTGCCAGCAGCTCCACGACAGGCAACTTTGTCTATGGCTACACCTTC. Its translation: CASSSTTGNFVYGYTF.

The chain has TRBV2 and TRBJ1-4; D ambiguous. The germline V and J ends were trimmed by 5 bases and 7 bases, with 11 bases remaining between them. Germline V gene sequence: CDR1 SNHLY, CDR2 FYNNEI. CDR3 length: 13 amino acids. Here the CDR3 reads CASSYVEIEKLFF. The CDR3 DNA reads TGTGCCAGCAGTTACGTCGAAATTGAAAAACTGTTTTTT.

Only one count was recorded for this clone. CDR3 sequence reads: CASSPTRRQGIEKLFF. In DNA, the CDR3 is TGTGCCAGTAGTCCGACTAGGAGACAGGGAATTGAAAAACTGTTTTTT. This chain links TRBV19 with TRBJ1-4; 7 nucleotides agree with TRBD1. The CDR3 runs to 16 residues. Losses at the gene ends were 5 bases for V and 7 bases for J; bases not matched to a gene: 13. Looked up from germline, CDR1 is LNHDA and CDR2 is SQIVND (reference sequence).

This chain joins TRBV7-2 and TRBJ1-2, with TRBD1 as a possible D gene (6 bases). The germline gives CDR1 SGHTA, CDR2 FQGNSA. CDR3 length: 14 residues. The V end was cut by 5 bases, the J end by 3 bases, with 13 bases between. CDR3 DNA: TGTGCCAGCAGCCCCCGGGACAACTACTATGGCTACACCTTC. Translation gives CASSPRDNYYGYTF.

The CDR3 loop reads CASSLIAGTEAFF. The DNA for the CDR3 is TGTGCCAGCAGCTTGATCGCGGGCACTGAAGCTTTCTTT. The chain couples TRBV5-8 to TRBJ1-1; D is unresolved. The CDR3 covers 13 residues. Germline CDR1 reads SGHTS; CDR2 reads YDEGEE. Trimming left V 1 base short and J 4 bases short, with 8 bases between.

This rearrangement joins TRBV2 to TRBJ2-1, with TRBD2 matching 8 bases. This CDR3 spans 15 amino acids. Unmatched junction bases numbered 7, after V lost 6 bases and J lost 3 bases. Germline V gene lookup returns CDR1 SNHLY and CDR2 FYNNEI. The CDR3 nucleotides read TGTGCCAGCAGGTTGGGTAGCGGGGACTACAATGAGCAGTTCTTC. This codes for CASRLGSGDYNEQFF.

The chain couples TRBV29-1 to TRBJ2-7; D may be TRBD2 (6 bases). This CDR3 comprises 10 residues. Trimming shortened V by 6 bases and J by 9 bases, and 12 bases separated the two germline ends. CDR1 is SQVTM and CDR2 is ANQGSEA in the germline V gene. The DNA for the CDR3 is TGCAGCGTCCGGGACTCCCGGCAGTACTTC. It encodes CSVRDSRQYF.

The chain uses TRBV5-6 and TRBJ1-2; 7 nucleotides match TRBD1. Unmatched junction bases numbered 13, after V lost 3 bases and J lost 8 bases. The CDR3 totals 15 residues. The germline gives CDR1 SGHDT, CDR2 YYEEEE. CDR3: CASSSTSTGVRGYTF. Here the CDR3 DNA reads TGTGCCAGCAGCTCAACTTCTACAGGGGTTAGGGGCTACACCTTC.

This clone was seen only once. The rearrangement joins TRBV7-3 to TRBJ2-2; D call uncertain. The CDR3 sequence is 15 residues long. CDR1 and CDR2 (germline): SGHTA, FQGTGA. V was pared by 1 base and J by 7 bases, with 13 bases between. The CDR3 DNA sequence: TGTGCCAGCAGCTTAAATCCAGGCGTGGGCGGGGAGCTGTTTTTT. Translating it yields CASSLNPGVGGELFF.

The rearrangement uses TRBV11-2 and TRBJ1-6; tentative D call: TRBD1 (6 bases). The CDR3 extends over 17 amino acids. Trimming shortened V by 6 bases and J by 7 bases, and 22 bases separated the two germline ends. Germline V gene sequence: CDR1 SGHAT, CDR2 FQNNGV. CDR3 region: CASSPVGGGYGNSPLHF. CDR3 coding DNA: TGTGCCAGCAGTCCAGTCGGGGGCGGGTACGGGAATTCACCCCTCCACTTT.

The rearrangement uses TRBV9 and TRBJ1-6; perhaps TRBD1 as D (6 bases). There are 14 residues in the CDR3. V lost 0 bases to trimming and J lost 8 bases, with 9 bases between them. Germline CDR1 SGDLS, CDR2 YYNGEE. Here the CDR3 DNA reads TGTGCCAGCAGCGTAGAGGGGGGACATTCACCCCTCCACTTT. It translates to CASSVEGGHSPLHF.

This chain connects TRBV5-1 to TRBJ2-5; D may be TRBD2 (5 bases). V lost 3 bases and J lost 5, with 14 bases in between. The CDR3 is 14 amino acids. Per germline, CDR1 SGHRS and CDR2 YFSETQ. The CDR3 nucleotides read TGCGCCAGCAGCTCGGGGAGTCCGGGGGAGACCCAGTACTTC. Encoded protein: CASSSGSPGETQYF.